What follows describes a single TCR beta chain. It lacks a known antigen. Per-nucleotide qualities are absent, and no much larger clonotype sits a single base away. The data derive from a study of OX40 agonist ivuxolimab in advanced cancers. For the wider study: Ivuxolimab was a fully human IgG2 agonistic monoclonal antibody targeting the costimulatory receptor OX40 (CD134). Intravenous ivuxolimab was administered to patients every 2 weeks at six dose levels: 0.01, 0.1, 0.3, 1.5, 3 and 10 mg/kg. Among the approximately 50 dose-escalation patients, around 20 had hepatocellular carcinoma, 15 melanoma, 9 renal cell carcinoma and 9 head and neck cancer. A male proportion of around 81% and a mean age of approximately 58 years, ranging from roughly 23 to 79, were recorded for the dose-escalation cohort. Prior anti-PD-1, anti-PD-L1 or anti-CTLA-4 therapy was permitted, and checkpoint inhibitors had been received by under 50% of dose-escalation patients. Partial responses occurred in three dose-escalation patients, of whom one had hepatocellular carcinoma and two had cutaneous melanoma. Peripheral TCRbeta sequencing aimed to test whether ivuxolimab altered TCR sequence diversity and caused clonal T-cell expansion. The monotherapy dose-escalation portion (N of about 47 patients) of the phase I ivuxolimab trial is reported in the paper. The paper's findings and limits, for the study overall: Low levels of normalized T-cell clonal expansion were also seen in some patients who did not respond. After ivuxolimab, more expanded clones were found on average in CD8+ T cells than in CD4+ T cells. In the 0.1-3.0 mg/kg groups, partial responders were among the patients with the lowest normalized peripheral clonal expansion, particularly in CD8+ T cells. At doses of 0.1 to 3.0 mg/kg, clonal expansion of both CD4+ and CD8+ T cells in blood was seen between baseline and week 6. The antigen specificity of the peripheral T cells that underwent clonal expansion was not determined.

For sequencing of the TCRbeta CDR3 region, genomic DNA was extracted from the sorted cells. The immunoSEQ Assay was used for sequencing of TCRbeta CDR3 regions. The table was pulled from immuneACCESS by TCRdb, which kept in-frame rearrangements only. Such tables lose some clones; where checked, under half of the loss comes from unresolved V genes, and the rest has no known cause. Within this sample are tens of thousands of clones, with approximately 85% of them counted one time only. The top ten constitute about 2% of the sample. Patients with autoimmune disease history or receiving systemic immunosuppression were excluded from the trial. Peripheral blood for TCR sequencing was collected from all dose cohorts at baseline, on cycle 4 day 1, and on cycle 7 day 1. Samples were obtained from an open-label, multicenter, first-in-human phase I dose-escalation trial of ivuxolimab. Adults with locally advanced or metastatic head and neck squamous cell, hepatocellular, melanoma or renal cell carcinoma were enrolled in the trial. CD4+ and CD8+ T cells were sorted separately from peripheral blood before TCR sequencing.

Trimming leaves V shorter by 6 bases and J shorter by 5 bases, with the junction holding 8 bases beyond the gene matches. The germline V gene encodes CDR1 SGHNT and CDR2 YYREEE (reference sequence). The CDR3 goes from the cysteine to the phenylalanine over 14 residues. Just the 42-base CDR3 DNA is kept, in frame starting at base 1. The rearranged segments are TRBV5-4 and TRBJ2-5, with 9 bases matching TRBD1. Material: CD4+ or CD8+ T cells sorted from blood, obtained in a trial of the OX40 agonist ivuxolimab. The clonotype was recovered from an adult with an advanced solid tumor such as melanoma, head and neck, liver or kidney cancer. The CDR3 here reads CASIKQGAGETQYF. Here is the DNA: TGTGCCAGCATCAAACAGGGGGCAGGGGAGACCCAGTACTTC.